This TCR beta chain was identified in a study of T cell responses to AZD1222 COVID-19 vaccine. V lost 6 bases and J lost 4, with 16 bases in between. The germline gives CDR1 SNHLY, CDR2 FYNNEI. The CDR3 has 15 residues. Clones were read by immunoSEQ multiplex PCR, and TCRdb kept only the in-frame ones, dropping some. Among 120,000 or so clones listed, 75% to 90% were seen once. The material sequenced was peripheral blood, taken 28 days after the second AZD1222 dose. The origin of this receptor is an adult who received the AZD1222 COVID-19 vaccine. The chain combines TRBV2 with TRBJ2-1; D possibly corresponds to TRBD2 (7 bases). CDR3 DNA sequence: TGTGCCAGCAGAGGGGGGGCAGGGGCGTACAATGAGCAGTTCTTC. This translates into CASRGGAGAYNEQFF. Using reference TRBV2 and TRBJ2-1 for the parts outside the CDR3, the full variable domain is EPEVTQTPSHQVTQMGQEVILRCVPISNHLYFYWYRQILGQKVEFLVSFYNNEISEKSEIFDDQFSVERPDGSNFTLKIRSTKLEDSAMYFCASRGGAGAYNEQFFGPGTRLTVL.